This TCR beta chain appears in the sequencing data of a study of blood T cell repertoires in COVID-19. Clones were read by immunoSEQ multiplex PCR, and TCRdb kept only the in-frame ones, dropping some. The sample lists around 130,000 clones, around four fifths occurring once. CDR3 size: 15 residues. Trimming shortened V by 2 bases and J by 5 bases, and 15 bases separated the two germline ends. CDR1 and CDR2 (germline): MNHEY, SVGAGI. The clonotype was recovered from a man aged 55-75 years with active or convalescent COVID-19. This chain links TRBV6-5 with TRBJ2-5; D is unresolved. Sequenced input: peripheral blood. CDR3 in amino acids: CASSYPRQALETQYF. DNA for the CDR3: TGTGCCAGCAGTTACCCCAGACAAGCTCTCGAGACCCAGTACTTC.